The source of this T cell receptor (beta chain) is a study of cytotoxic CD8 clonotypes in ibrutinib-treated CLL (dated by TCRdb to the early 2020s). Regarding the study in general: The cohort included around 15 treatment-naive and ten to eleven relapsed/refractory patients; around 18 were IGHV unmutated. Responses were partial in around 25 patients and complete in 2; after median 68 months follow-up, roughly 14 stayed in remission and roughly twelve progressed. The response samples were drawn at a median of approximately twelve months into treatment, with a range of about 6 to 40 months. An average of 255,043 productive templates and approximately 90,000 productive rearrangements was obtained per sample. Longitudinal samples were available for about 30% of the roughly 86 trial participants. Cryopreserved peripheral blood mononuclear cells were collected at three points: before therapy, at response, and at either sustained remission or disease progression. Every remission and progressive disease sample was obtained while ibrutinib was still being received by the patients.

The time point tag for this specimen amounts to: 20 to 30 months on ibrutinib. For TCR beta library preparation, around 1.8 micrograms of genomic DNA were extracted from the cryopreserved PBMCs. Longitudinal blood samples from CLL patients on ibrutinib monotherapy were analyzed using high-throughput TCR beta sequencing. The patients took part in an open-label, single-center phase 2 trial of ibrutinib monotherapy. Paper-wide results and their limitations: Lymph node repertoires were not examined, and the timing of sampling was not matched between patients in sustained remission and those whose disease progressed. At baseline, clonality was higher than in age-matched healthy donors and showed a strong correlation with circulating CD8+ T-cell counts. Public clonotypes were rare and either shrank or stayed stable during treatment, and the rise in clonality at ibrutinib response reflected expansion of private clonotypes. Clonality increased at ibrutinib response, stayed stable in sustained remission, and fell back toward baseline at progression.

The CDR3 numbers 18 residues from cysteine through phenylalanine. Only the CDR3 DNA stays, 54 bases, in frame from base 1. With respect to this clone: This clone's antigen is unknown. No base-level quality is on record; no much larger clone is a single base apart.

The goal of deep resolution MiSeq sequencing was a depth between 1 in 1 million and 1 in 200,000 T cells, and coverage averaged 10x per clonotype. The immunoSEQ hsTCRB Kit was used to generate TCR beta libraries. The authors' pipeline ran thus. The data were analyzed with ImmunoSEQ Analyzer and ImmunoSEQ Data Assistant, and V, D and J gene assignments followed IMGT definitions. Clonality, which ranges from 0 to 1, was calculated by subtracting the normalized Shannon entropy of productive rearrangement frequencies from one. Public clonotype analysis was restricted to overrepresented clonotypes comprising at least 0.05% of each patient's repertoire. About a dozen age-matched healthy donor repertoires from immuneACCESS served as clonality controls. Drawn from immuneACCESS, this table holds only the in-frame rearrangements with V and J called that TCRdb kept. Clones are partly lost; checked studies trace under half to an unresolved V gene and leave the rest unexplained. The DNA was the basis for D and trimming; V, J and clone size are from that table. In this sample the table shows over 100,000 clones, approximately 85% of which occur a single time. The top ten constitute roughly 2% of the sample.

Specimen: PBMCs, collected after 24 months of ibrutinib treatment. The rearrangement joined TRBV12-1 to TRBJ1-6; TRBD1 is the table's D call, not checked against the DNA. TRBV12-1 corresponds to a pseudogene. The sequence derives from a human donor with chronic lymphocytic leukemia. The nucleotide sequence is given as TGTGCCAGCAGCCCGAGGACAGGGCCCTTCTCCTATAATTCACCCCTCCACTTT. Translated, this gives CASSPRTGPFSYNSPLHF.